One and the same sample provided the 8 T cell receptor beta chains below, sequenced in a study of a mutant IDH1 vaccine in newly diagnosed glioma (TCRdb year 2021). Interpreted using the paper, the time point label stands for: baseline, week 1 (first vaccination visit). Per the publication, the treatment or condition label means: pre-vaccination baseline after standard-of-care therapy. The library relied on the immunoSEQ multiplex PCR assay. TCRdb mirrors the immuneACCESS table, restricted to in-frame sequences. Some clones are absent from its copies; in checked studies, under half trace to an unresolved V gene, and the reason for the others is unknown. This sample holds about 38,000 clones; around 90% were observed only once. The top ten hold 18% of the sample. Sequenced here: PBMCs, sampled from a glioma patient treated with radiotherapy, temozolomide or both. Receptors were obtained from a man aged 18 to 30 with glioma.

The rearrangement joins TRBV29-1 to TRBJ2-5; 9 bases map to TRBD2. Looked up from germline, CDR1 is SQVTM and CDR2 is ANQGSEA. After removal of 3 bases from V and 1 base from J, the junction contained 9 bases not matched to a gene. The CDR3 contains 16 residues. DNA for the CDR3: TGCAGCGTTGAGATCAGACTAGCGGTAGTCCAAGAGACCCAGTACTTC. Translation: CSVEIRLAVVQETQYF.

The chain recombines TRBV5-6 with TRBJ2-3; D possibly matches TRBD1 or TRBD2 (6 bases each). Trimming removed 4 bases from V and 3 bases from J, with 12 bases in between. There are 14 residues in the CDR3. From germline, CDR1 is SGHDT and CDR2 YYEEEE. CDR3 nucleotides: TGTGCCAGCAGCGCGGGAAGGGGGACAGATACGCAGTATTTT. Translated: CASSAGRGTDTQYF.

V is TRBV20-1 and J is TRBJ2-1; D gene uncertain. Trimming removed 8 bases from V and 5 bases from J, with 7 bases in between. Per germline, CDR1 DFQATT and CDR2 SNEGSKA (reference sequence). The CDR3 covers 10 residues. CDR3 sequence (DNA): TGCAGTCCTGTGAACAATGAGCAGTTCTTC. Its protein is CSPVNNEQFF.

The V and J genes are TRBV5-6 and TRBJ1-4, with D possibly being TRBD1 (5 bases). Germline values: CDR1 SGHDT, CDR2 YYEEEE. CDR3 length: 14 residues. V was clipped by 2 bases and J by 10 bases, with 15 bases between them. The CDR3: CASSLSRDSRKLFF. DNA of the CDR3: TGTGCCAGCAGCTTAAGTCGAGACAGTCGAAAACTGTTTTTT. The full variable domain, rest sourced from reference TRBV5-6 and TRBJ1-4, is DAGVTQSPTHLIKTRGQQVTLRCSPKSGHDTVSWYQQALGQGPQFIFQYYEEEERQRGNFPDRFSGHQFPNYSSELNVNALLLGDSALYLCASSLSRDSRKLFFGSGTQLSVL.

The chain uses TRBV4-2 and TRBJ2-1; the match to TRBD2 covers 10 bases. J lost 8 bases, V lost 4 bases, and 8 bases had no gene match. This CDR3 contains 15 residues. CDR1 is LGHNA, CDR2 YNFKEQ, per germline. Here the CDR3 reads CASSPSSGRVDEQFF. DNA of the CDR3: TGTGCCAGCAGCCCCTCGAGCGGGAGGGTTGATGAGCAGTTCTTC.

The chain recombines TRBV7-8 with TRBJ1-5, with 8 bases identical to TRBD1. The CDR3 totals 14 residues. V gave up 5 bases and J gave up 7 bases; unmatched junction bases: 7. Germline CDR1 and CDR2: SGHVS and FQNEAQ. The CDR3 reads CASSVNTGGQPQHF. CDR3 DNA sequence: TGTGCCAGCAGCGTTAATACAGGGGGACAGCCCCAGCATTTT.

The J gene is TRBJ2-4, the V gene TRBV13; 11 nucleotides agree with TRBD2. J lost 0 bases, V lost 5 bases, and 3 bases had no gene match. Germline V gene data show CDR1 as PRHDT and CDR2 as FYEKMQ (reference sequence). This CDR3 has 16 amino acids. The CDR3 loop is CASSRGLAGAKNIQYF. Here the CDR3 DNA reads TGTGCCAGCAGCCGAGGACTAGCGGGAGCCAAAAACATTCAGTACTTC.

The chain joins TRBV6-1 to TRBJ1-3; no clear D gene. CDR1 and CDR2 (germline): MNHNS, SASEGT. CDR3 length: 14 residues. The V end was cut by 2 bases, the J end by 0 bases, with 5 bases between. The CDR3 reads CASSETGSGNTIYF. Here the CDR3 DNA reads TGTGCCAGCAGTGAAACGGGCTCTGGAAACACCATATATTTT.